This T cell receptor beta chain was profiled in a study of blood T cell repertoires in COVID-19 (dated by TCRdb to 2020 to 2021). Background for the entire study: Samples covering the acute and convalescent phases of COVID-19 were provided by collaborators in the United States, Italy and Spain. The dataset comprised deeply sampled blood TCRbeta repertoires from subjects exposed to, actively infected with, or recovered from COVID-19. A de-identified subject ID, COVID-19 status, age in years and sex were almost always included in the sample metadata. The repertoires were released in a freely available public database intended as a resource for research on the immune response to SARS-CoV-2. The prospective study material was composed of cDNA or gDNA derived from T cells, B-cell-depleted T cells, or PBMCs. Samples came from the ongoing ImmuneRACE study (first 160 participants) plus 1,254 subjects from 6 global collaborators. Where HLA class I and class II types were available, the types were taken from metadata supplied by the sample provider, not from assay-based typing. Study-wide findings and limitations: The amount of clinical and demographic metadata varied by source and participant and was provided uncurated.

TCRbeta CDR3 regions were amplified from genomic DNA using the immunoSEQ Assay, a bias-controlled multiplex PCR. As for the original processing: Within the assay, amplification of reference gene primers was used to estimate how many nucleated cells each sample contained. To quantify the absolute abundance of each unique TCRbeta CDR3 rearrangement, sequence reads were collapsed and filtered. For each sample, productive Simpson clonality was calculated by taking the square root of Simpson's diversity index across productive rearrangements. TCRdb re-hosts the immuneACCESS table, in-frame sequences only. Its copies lack some clones; in the studies checked, an unresolved V gene accounts for under half of them, and the cause for the rest is not known. Clone size and the V and J calls come from that table; the DNA yielded D and trimming. For this sample there are around 140,000 clones; approximately 85% appear just once. The ten most abundant clones make up approximately 1.8% of the sample.

Each collaborating institution followed its own protocols to collect whole blood in K2EDTA tubes. Collaborator samples were shipped for TCRbeta analysis as frozen whole blood, isolated PBMCs, or DNA extracted from either sample type. Trimming takes 1 base off V and 1 base off J; junction bases not matched to a gene: 7. The CDR3 contains 17 residues, cysteine and phenylalanine counted. Kept here is only the CDR3 DNA, which spans 51 bases and is read in frame from base 1. CDR1 SGHTA and CDR2 FQGNSA were looked up in the germline V gene. Concerning this clone itself: Its antigen is not yet known. Base qualities are not recorded, but no much larger clone differs from it by a single base.

The sequence was collected from a man between 65 and 80 years old with acute or convalescent COVID-19. The chain couples TRBV7-2 to TRBJ2-3, with 8 junctional bases fitting TRBD2. Source material: peripheral blood. Here the CDR3 is given as CASSLGGLAGGTDTQYF. The DNA reads TGTGCCAGCAGCTTAGGCGGCCTAGCGGGCGGCACAGATACGCAGTATTTT.